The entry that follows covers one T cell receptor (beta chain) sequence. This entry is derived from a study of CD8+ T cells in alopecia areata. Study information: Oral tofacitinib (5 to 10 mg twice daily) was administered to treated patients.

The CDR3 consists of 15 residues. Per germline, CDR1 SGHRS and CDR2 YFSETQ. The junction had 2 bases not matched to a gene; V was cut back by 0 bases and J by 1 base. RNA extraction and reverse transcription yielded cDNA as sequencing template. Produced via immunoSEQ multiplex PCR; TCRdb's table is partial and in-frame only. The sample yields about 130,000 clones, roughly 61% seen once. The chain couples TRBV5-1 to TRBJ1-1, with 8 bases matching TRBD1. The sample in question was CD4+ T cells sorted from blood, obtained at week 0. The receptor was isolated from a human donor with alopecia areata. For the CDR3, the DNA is TGCGCCAGCAGCTTGGACGGACAGGGGAACACTGAAGCTTTCTTT. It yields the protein CASSLDGQGNTEAFF.